This T cell receptor (beta chain) was identified during a study of sequential checkpoint blockade in melanoma. CDR3 size: 15 residues. The V and J ends lost 4 bases and 5 bases, in that order; junction bases with no gene match: 11. Germline-derived CDR1 and CDR2 are SGHNT and YYREEE (reference sequence). Generated by immunoSEQ multiplex PCR, the TCRdb table keeps only in-frame clones and is missing some. The sample consists of approximately 5,000 clones, about 78% of them appearing once. Described treatment: randomized to nivolumab then ipilimumab (arm A) or the reverse (arm B). The sequences come from CD8+ T cells sorted from blood (inferred from file names), collected from a patient given nivolumab and ipilimumab in sequence. This TCR derives from a human donor with melanoma. J is TRBJ1-1 and V is TRBV5-4, with 7 bases fitting TRBD1. The CDR3 spells CASSLRVGRGTEAFF. CDR3 DNA sequence: TGTGCCAGCAGCCTAAGGGTGGGCAGGGGGACTGAAGCTTTCTTT.